This TCR beta chain appears in the sequencing data of a study of cytomegalovirus exposure and HLA in healthy donors. Germline V gene sequence: CDR1 SGHTA, CDR2 FQGNSA. V lost 2 bases, J lost 3 bases, and 10 bases stayed unmatched. The length of the CDR3 is 16 residues. PCR amplification relied on 60 Vbeta primers (plus 13 Jbeta primers). Generated by immunoSEQ multiplex PCR, the TCRdb table keeps only in-frame clones and is missing some. Of approximately 110,000 clones in the sample, around 80% were seen once. The TCR was taken from a woman aged 40 to 50 in good health and CMV-seronegative. Sequencing was carried out using PBMCs. This chain links TRBV7-2 with TRBJ2-7, with 7 bases lining up with TRBD2. The CDR3 nucleotides are TGTGCCAGCAGCTTACTCGGTGCGGGCGGGGGCTACGAGCAGTACTTC. Translating gives CASSLLGAGGGYEQYF.